This T cell receptor (beta chain) came from a study of blood T cells in healthy people across ages. Study results and limitations: TCR beta diversity, measured per million T cells, fell in a roughly linear way with age.

As to this clonotype: Its antigen remains unidentified.

This CDR3 is built from 15 residues. Trimming left V 2 bases short and J 7 bases short, with 18 bases between. CDR1 is SGHRS and CDR2 is YFSETQ in the germline V gene. Combining a sample-barcoded 5' primer with a J-beta primer mix, a second PCR ran for about 7 to 12 cycles. A 12-random-nucleotide template-switch adaptor tagged each cDNA molecule. TCRdb processed the 5' RACE reads anew with MiXCR; each CDR3 protein has one entry. The sample lists 1,800,000 or so distinct CDR3 sequences, 35% to 50% seen once, with roughly 24% in the top ten. The origin of this receptor is a human donor in good health. V usage is TRBV5-1 and J usage is TRBJ1-1; D not resolved. Sequences were obtained from blood. The CDR3 loop reads CASSLATLLTDEAFF. CDR3 nucleotides: TGCGCCAGCAGCTTAGCGACCCTCCTGACCGATGAAGCTTTCTTT.